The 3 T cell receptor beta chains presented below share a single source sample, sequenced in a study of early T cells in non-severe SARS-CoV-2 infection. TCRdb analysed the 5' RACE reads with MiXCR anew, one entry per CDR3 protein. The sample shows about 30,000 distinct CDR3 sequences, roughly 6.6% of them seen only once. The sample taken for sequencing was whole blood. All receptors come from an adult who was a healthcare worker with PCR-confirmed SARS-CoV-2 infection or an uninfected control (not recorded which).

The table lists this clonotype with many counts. In nucleotides, the CDR3 is TGTGCCAGCGGGACTGTATACACAGATACGCAGTATTTT. It specifies CASGTVYTDTQYF. The chain uses TRBV6-1 and TRBJ2-3, with D tentatively TRBD2 (6 bases). CDR1 is MNHNS, CDR2 SASEGT, per germline. Trimming stripped 8 bases from V and 2 bases from J, with 11 bases between. The CDR3 sequence is 13 residues long.

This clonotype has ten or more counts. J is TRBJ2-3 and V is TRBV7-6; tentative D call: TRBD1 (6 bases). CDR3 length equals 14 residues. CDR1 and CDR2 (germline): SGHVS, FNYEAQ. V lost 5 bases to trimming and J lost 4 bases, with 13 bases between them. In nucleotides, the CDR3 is TGTGCCAGCAGCCTCCGGGACAATTCAGATACGCAGTATTTT. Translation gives CASSLRDNSDTQYF.

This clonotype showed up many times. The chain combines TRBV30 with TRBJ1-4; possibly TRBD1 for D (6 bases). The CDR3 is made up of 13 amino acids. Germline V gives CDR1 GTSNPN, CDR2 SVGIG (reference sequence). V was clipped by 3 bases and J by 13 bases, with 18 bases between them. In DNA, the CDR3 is TGTGCCTGGAGAGGACAGAACCAGAGGGCACTGTTTTTT. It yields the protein CAWRGQNQRALFF.